What follows describes a single TCR beta chain. Its antigen is as yet unknown. The sample originates from a study of T-cell memory formation after mild COVID-19. Across the study: The two donors had largely donor-specific TCR clusters. Overall study results and limits: Pre-infection memory held some responding clones, suggesting pre-existing cross-reactive T cells responded.

One entry per CDR3 protein, called by TCRdb with MiXCR from the 5' RACE reads. The repertoire holds approximately 390,000 distinct CDR3 sequences, with 15% to 20% as singletons. CDR1 is SGHVS, CDR2 FQNEAQ, per germline. Trimming took 7 bases from V and 0 from J; bases not matched to a gene: 13. The length of the CDR3 is 17 residues. The sequenced sample consisted of PBMCs or a T cell subset sorted from them (not recorded which). The TCR was taken from a man aged 18 to 30 who had mild COVID-19 (a few samples of this study predate the infection). Cell type and time point are not known. J is TRBJ2-3 and V is TRBV7-8; 7 bases agree with TRBD2. The CDR3: CASIKTRVGGSTDTQYF. The CDR3 nucleotides read TGTGCCAGCATTAAAACTCGAGTCGGGGGGAGCACAGATACGCAGTATTTT.